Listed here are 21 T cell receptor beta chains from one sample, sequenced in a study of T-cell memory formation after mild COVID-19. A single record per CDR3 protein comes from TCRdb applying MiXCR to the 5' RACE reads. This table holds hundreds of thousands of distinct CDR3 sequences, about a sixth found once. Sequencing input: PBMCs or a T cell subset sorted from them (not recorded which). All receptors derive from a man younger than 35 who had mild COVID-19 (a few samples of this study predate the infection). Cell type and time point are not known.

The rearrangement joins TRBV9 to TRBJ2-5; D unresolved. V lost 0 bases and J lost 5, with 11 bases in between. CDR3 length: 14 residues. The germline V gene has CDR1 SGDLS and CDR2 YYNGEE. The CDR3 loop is CASSVASWPETQYF. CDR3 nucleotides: TGTGCCAGCAGCGTAGCTTCCTGGCCGGAGACCCAGTACTTC.

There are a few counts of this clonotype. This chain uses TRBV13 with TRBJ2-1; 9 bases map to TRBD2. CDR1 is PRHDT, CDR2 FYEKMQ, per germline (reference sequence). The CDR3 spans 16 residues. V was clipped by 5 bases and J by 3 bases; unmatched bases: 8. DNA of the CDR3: TGTGCCAGCAGCCCACCCGCTAGCGGGGTCTACAATGAGCAGTTCTTC. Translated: CASSPPASGVYNEQFF.

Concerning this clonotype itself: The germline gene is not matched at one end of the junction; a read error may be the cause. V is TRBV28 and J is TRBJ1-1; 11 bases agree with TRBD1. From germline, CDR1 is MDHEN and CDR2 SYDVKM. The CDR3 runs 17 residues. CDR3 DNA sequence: TGTGCCAGCATCGCTGTGGGGAGGGACAGGGGGAGGACTGAAGCCTTCTTT. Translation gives CASIAVGRDRGRTEAFF.

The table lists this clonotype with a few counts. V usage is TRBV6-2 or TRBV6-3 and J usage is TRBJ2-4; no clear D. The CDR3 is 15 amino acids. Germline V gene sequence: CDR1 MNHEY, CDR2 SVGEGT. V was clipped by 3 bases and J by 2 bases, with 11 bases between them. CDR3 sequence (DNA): TGTGCCAGCAGTTATTTCGGCGTGACCAAAAACATTCAGTACTTC. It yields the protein CASSYFGVTKNIQYF.

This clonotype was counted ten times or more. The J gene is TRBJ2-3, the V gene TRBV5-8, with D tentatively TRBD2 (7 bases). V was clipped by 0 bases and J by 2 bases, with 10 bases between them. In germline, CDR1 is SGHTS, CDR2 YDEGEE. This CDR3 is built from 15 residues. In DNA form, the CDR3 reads TGTGCCAGCAGCTTGGAGGGGGGGGCCACAGATACGCAGTATTTT. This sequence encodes CASSLEGGATDTQYF.

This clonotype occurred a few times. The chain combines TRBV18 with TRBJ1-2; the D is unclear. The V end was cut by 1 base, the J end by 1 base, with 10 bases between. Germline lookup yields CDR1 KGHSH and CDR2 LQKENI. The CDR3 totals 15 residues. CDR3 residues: CASSPREVFNYGYTF. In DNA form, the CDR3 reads TGTGCCAGCTCACCACGAGAAGTGTTTAACTATGGCTACACCTTC.

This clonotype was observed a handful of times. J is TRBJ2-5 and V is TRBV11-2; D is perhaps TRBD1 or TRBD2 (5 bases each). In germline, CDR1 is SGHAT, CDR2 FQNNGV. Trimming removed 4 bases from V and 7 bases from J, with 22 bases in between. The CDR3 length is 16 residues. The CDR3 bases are TGTGCCAGCAGCTCCGGACGGGGCTGGGGAAACGGGACCCAGTACTTC. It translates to CASSSGRGWGNGTQYF. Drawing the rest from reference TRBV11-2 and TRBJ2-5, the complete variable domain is EAGVAQSPRYKIIEKRQSVAFWCNPISGHATLYWYQQILGQGPKLLIQFQNNGVVDDSQLPKDRFSAERLKGVDSTLKIQPAKLEDSAVYLCASSSGRGWGNGTQYFGPGTRLLVL.

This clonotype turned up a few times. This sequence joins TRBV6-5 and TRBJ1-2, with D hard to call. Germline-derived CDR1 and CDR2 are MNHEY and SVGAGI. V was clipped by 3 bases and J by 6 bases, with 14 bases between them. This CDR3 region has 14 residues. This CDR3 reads CASSYGAGSDGYTF. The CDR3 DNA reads TGTGCCAGCAGTTATGGCGCGGGGTCTGATGGCTACACCTTC.

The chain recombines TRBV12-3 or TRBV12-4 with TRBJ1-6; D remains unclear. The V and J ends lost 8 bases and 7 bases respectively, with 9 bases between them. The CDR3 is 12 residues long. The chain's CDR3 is CASGPVNSPLHF. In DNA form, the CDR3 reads TGTGCCAGCGGGCCTGTGAATTCACCCCTCCACTTT.

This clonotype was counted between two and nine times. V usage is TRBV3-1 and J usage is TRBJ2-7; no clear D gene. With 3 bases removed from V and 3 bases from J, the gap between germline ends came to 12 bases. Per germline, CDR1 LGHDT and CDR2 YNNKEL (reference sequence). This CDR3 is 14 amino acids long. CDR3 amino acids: CASSHQGRSYEQYV. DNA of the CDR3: TGTGCCAGCAGCCATCAAGGCAGAAGCTACGAGCAGTACGTC.

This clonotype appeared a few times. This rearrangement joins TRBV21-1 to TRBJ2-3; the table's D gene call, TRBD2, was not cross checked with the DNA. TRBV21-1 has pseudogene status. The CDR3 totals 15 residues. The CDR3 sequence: CASPKPLAGGDTQYF. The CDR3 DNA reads TGTGCCAGTCCCAAGCCGCTAGCGGGGGGAGATACGCAGTATTTT.

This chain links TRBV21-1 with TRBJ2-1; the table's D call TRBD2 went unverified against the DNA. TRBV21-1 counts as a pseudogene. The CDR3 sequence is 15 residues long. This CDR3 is CASFVPASGGDEQFF. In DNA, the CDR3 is TGTGCCAGCTTTGTCCCGGCTAGCGGGGGGGATGAGCAGTTCTTC.

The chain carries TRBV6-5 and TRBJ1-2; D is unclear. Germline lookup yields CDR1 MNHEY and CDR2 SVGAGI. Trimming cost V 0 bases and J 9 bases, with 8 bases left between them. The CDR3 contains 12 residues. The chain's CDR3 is CASSYSGGSYTF. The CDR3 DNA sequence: TGTGCCAGCAGTTACTCCGGCGGGAGCTACACCTTC.

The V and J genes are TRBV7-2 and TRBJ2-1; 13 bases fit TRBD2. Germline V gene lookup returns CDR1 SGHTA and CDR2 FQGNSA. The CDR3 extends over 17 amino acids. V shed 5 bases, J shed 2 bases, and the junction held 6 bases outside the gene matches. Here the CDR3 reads CASSHTSGGGPYNEQFF. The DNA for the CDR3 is TGTGCCAGCAGCCACACTAGCGGGGGGGGACCCTACAATGAGCAGTTCTTC.

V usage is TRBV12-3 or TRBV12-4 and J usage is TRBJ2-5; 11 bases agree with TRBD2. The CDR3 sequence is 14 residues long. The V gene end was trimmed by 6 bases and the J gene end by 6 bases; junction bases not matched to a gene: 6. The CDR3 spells CASSPTSGAKTQYF. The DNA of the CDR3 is TGTGCCAGCAGCCCGACTAGCGGGGCAAAGACCCAGTACTTC.

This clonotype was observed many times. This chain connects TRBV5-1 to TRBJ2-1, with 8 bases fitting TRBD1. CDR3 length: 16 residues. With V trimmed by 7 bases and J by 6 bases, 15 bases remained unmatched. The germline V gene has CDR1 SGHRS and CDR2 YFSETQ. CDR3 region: CASGIRTGNNRNEQFF. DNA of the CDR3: TGCGCCAGCGGAATCAGGACAGGGAATAATCGCAATGAGCAGTTCTTC.

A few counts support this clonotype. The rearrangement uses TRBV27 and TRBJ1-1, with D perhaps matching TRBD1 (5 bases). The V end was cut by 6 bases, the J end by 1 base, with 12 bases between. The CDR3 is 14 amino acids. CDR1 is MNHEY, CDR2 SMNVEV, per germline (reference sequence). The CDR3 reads CASSAGTANTEAFF. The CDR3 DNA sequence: TGTGCCAGCAGCGCCGGGACGGCGAACACTGAAGCTTTCTTT.

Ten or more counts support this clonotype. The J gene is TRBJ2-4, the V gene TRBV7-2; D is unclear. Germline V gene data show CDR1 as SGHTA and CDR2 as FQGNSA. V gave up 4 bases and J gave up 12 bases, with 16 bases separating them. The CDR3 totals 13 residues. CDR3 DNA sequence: TGTGCCAGCAGCTACCCCCCGCTGGTACCTCAGTACTTC. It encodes CASSYPPLVPQYF.

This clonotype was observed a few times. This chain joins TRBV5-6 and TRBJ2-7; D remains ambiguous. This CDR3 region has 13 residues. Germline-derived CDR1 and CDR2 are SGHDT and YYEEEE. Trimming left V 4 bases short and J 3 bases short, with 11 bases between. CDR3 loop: CASSPRNSYEQYF. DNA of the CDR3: TGTGCCAGCAGCCCCCGGAACAGCTACGAGCAGTACTTC.

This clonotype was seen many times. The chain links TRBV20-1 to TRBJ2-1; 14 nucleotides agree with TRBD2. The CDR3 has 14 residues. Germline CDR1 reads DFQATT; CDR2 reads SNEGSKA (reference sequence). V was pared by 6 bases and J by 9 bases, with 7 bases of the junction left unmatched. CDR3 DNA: TGCAGTGCCCCGACTAGCGGGGGGGATCTTGAGCAGTTCTTC. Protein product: CSAPTSGGDLEQFF.

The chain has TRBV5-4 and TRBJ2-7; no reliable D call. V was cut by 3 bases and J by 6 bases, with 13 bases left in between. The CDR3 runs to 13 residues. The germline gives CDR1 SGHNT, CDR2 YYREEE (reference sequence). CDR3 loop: CASSYGRRGEQYV. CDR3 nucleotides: TGTGCCAGCAGCTACGGCCGCCGCGGCGAGCAGTACGTC.